One sample yielded the 5 T cell receptor beta chains listed below, sequenced in a study of cytomegalovirus exposure and HLA in healthy donors. 13 Jbeta primers and 60 Vbeta primers were used for the PCR. TCRdb's table, derived via immunoSEQ multiplex PCR, lists solely in-frame clones and lacks some. The profile shows around 200,000 clones, 70% to 85% of them singletons. Sequenced input: PBMCs. The receptors were gathered from a girl aged 2 to 9 in good health and CMV-seropositive.

This chain uses TRBV4-1 with TRBJ2-7; a weak D match, TRBD2 (6 bases). The V end was cut by 1 base, the J end by 7 bases, with 26 bases between. Germline assignment: CDR1 MGHRA and CDR2 YSYEKL. The CDR3 length is 18 residues. The CDR3 reads CASSQGSLEGFGRGEQYF. The CDR3 nucleotides are TGCGCCAGCAGCCAAGGCTCCCTGGAGGGGTTCGGTAGAGGGGAGCAGTACTTC.

This clone was picked up a small number of times. The rearrangement links TRBV6-6 to TRBJ1-1; 8 bases match TRBD1. The CDR3 sequence is 16 residues long. CDR1 and CDR2 from the germline V gene are MNHNY and SVGAGI (reference sequence). The J segment lost 2 bases and the V segment lost 5 bases, leaving 10 bases of the junction unmatched. CDR3 nucleotides: TGTGCCAGCAGTCAAACAGGGGGTGGTACCAACACTGAAGCTTTCTTT. Encoded protein: CASSQTGGGTNTEAFF.

V is TRBV5-5 and J is TRBJ2-7, with 10 nucleotides matching TRBD2. This CDR3 region has 15 residues. The junction had 5 bases not matched to a gene; V was cut back by 3 bases and J by 2 bases. Germline V gene lookup returns CDR1 SGHKS and CDR2 YYEKEE (reference sequence). For the CDR3, the DNA is TGTGCCAGCAGCTCCGGACTAGCGGTAACCTACGAGCAGTACTTC. Protein: CASSSGLAVTYEQYF.

V and J are TRBV5-1 and TRBJ1-1; the match to TRBD1 covers 8 bases. Germline V lookup: CDR1 SGHRS, CDR2 YFSETQ. J lost 3 bases, V lost 4 bases, and 8 bases had no gene match. The CDR3 consists of 15 residues. CDR3 nucleotide sequence: TGCGCCAGCAGCGGCGGGACAGGAGAATACACTGAAGCTTTCTTT. Its protein is CASSGGTGEYTEAFF.

V is TRBV28 and J is TRBJ2-1, with TRBD1 as a possible D gene (6 bases). This CDR3 spans 11 amino acids. CDR1 is MDHEN, CDR2 SYDVKM, per germline. The V end was cut by 7 bases, the J end by 15 bases, with 16 bases between. Here the CDR3 DNA reads TGTGCCAGCAAGGGGACAACGATGACGTTCTTC. It encodes CASKGTTMTFF.